This T cell receptor beta chain was sequenced during a study of a mutant IDH1 vaccine in newly diagnosed glioma. Study-wide background: Patients had received radiotherapy, temozolomide, or both previously, most receiving both. General study results and limits: Whatever changes occurred in top peripheral T cell clonotypes seemed unrelated to pseudoprogression. Vaccination elicited immune responses in 93.3% of patients.

This table comes from immunoSEQ multiplex PCR, and its TCRdb copy is limited to in-frame clones, with some not included. The sample consists of about 20,000 clones, approximately 86% of them appearing once. The time point: baseline, week 1 (first vaccination visit). Stated treatment: pre-vaccination baseline after standard-of-care therapy. This CDR3 is 13 amino acids long. The V gene lost 5 bases and the J gene lost 8 bases, with 15 bases spanning the gap. Germline CDR1 MNHEY, CDR2 SVGAGI. To note about this clone: Its antigen remains unidentified.

This chain connects TRBV6-5 to TRBJ1-2; D is perhaps TRBD1 (6 bases). The sequence derives from a man aged 40-49 years with glioma. The specimen was PBMCs, collected from a glioma patient treated with radiotherapy, temozolomide or both. In DNA, the CDR3 is TGTGCCAGCAGTCGTGAGGGGGTGACCGGCTACACCTTC. It specifies CASSREGVTGYTF.